These T cell receptor beta chains were read from a single sample in a study of OX40 agonist ivuxolimab in advanced cancers. TCRdb's table, derived via immunoSEQ multiplex PCR, lists solely in-frame clones and lacks some. The sample records around 31,000 clones, 81% being singletons. Here the sequenced sample was CD4+ or CD8+ T cells sorted from blood, taken in a trial of the OX40 agonist ivuxolimab. The receptors come from an adult with an advanced solid tumor such as melanoma, head and neck, liver or kidney cancer. Each CDR3 is given with its conserved first and last residue. Fields, in order: V gene, D gene, J gene, CDR3 DNA, CDR3 protein. The D gene is left open where the match is weak.

v_gene: TRBV11-2
d_gene: TRBD2
j_gene: TRBJ2-3
CDR3nt: TGTGCCAGCAGCGTAACTAGCGGGGGGCGCACAGATACGCAGTATTTT
CDR3aa: CASSVTSGGRTDTQYF

v_gene: TRBV28
d_gene: -
j_gene: TRBJ2-1
CDR3nt: TGTGCCAGCAGTGCCCATCCGAGCTCCTACAATGAGCAGTTCTTC
CDR3aa: CASSAHPSSYNEQFF

v_gene: TRBV23-1
d_gene: -
j_gene: TRBJ2-6
CDR3nt: TGCGCCAGCAGTCAATCTCAGGTAGTTGGTGGGGCCAACGTCCTGACTTTC
CDR3aa: CASSQSQVVGGANVLTF

v_gene: TRBV4-1
d_gene: -
j_gene: TRBJ2-2
CDR3nt: TGCGCCAGCAGCCAAGTTCCCGGGACCGCGAACACCGGGGAGCTGTTTTTT
CDR3aa: CASSQVPGTANTGELFF

v_gene: TRBV28
d_gene: -
j_gene: TRBJ1-3
CDR3nt: TGTGCCAGCATGGTTCGCTTCTCTGGAAACACCATATATTTT
CDR3aa: CASMVRFSGNTIYF

v_gene: TRBV5-1
d_gene: -
j_gene: TRBJ2-5
CDR3nt: TGCGCCAGCAGCTTGGGAGGTCCAGGAAAAGAGACCCAGTACTTC
CDR3aa: CASSLGGPGKETQYF

v_gene: TRBV28
d_gene: -
j_gene: TRBJ2-7
CDR3nt: TGTGCCAGCAGTGTGGACCGGAGCTCCTACGAGCAGTACTTC
CDR3aa: CASSVDRSSYEQYF

v_gene: TRBV14
d_gene: -
j_gene: TRBJ2-3
CDR3nt: TGTGCCAGCAGCCAAGGATACCTTATCACAGATACGCAGTATTTT
CDR3aa: CASSQGYLITDTQYF

v_gene: TRBV10-3
d_gene: -
j_gene: TRBJ1-2
CDR3nt: TGTGCCATCAGTGTTAAGCCGGACTATGGCTACACCTTC
CDR3aa: CAISVKPDYGYTF

v_gene: TRBV14
d_gene: -
j_gene: TRBJ2-7
CDR3nt: TGTGCCAGCAGCCAAAACTTGCGCGGAAGTCACTACGAGCAGTACTTC
CDR3aa: CASSQNLRGSHYEQYF

v_gene: TRBV5-1
d_gene: -
j_gene: TRBJ2-3
CDR3nt: TGCGCCAGCAGCCTGGGATCAAAGAGCACAGATACGCAGTATTTT
CDR3aa: CASSLGSKSTDTQYF